Listed below are T cell receptor beta chains from one sample, sequenced in a study of T cells in Graves' hyperthyroidism and ophthalmopathy. TCRdb passed the multiplex PCR reads through MiXCR, listing each CDR3 protein once. The sample has around 600,000 distinct CDR3 sequences, around 13% seen once. Material for sequencing was blood. Receptors originate from a woman aged 45-65 years with Graves' ophthalmopathy. Each CDR3 is given with its conserved first and last residue. The order of the fields is clone size, V gene, D gene, J gene, CDR3 DNA, CDR3 protein. D genes are given only for firm matches. Clone size appears in some rows only: once, few, many, or a class for an expanded clone.

many,TRBV28,NA,TRBJ1-1,TGTGCCAGCAGTTACCCGGCAGCGAACACTGAAGCTTTCTTT,CASSYPAANTEAFF
many,TRBV28,NA,TRBJ1-1,TGTGCCAGCAGTTTAAGGACACCCAACACTGAAGCTTTCTTT,CASSLRTPNTEAFF
many,TRBV7-9,NA,TRBJ2-1,TGTGCCAGCAGCTTAAGACTCCCACACCACAATGAGCAGTTCTTC,CASSLRLPHHNEQFF
NA,TRBV24-1,TRBD2,TRBJ2-5,TGTGCCACCAGTGAACATAGCGGGAGAGAGGAGACCCAGTACTTC,CATSEHSGREETQYF
many,TRBV7-2,TRBD2,TRBJ2-5,TGTGCCAGCAGCTTAGGAGGGGGACTAGCGGGAGGTTCGCTGGAGACCCAGTACTTC,CASSLGGGLAGGSLETQYF
many,TRBV6-1,NA,TRBJ1-5,TGTGCCAGCAGTCCTCCCCCGGTAGGAAATCAGCCCCAGCATTTT,CASSPPPVGNQPQHF
NA,TRBV20-1,TRBD2,TRBJ2-7,TGCAGTGCTAGGCGGACTAGCGGGAGGGCCTTAACCCTCTACGAGCAGTACTTC,CSARRTSGRALTLYEQYF
few,TRBV19,TRBD1,TRBJ2-7,TGTGCCAGTAGTATAGAAGGGACAGGGCTCTCCTACGAGCAGTACTTC,CASSIEGTGLSYEQYF
many,TRBV6-2/TRBV6-3,NA,TRBJ2-1,TGTGCCAGCAGTCCACAGGGGACTTTAAATGAGCAGTTCTTC,CASSPQGTLNEQFF
many,TRBV7-9,NA,TRBJ2-2,TGTGCCAGCAGAAGGGACCTAACCGGGGAGCTGTTTTTT,CASRRDLTGELFF
many,TRBV27,NA,TRBJ2-3,TGTGCCAGCAGTTTAGGACCATTACAAGATACGCAGTATTTT,CASSLGPLQDTQYF
NA,TRBV29-1,NA,TRBJ1-2,TGCAGCGTTGTCGGGGGGGAGCTCCGTGGCTACACCTTC,CSVVGGELRGYTF
few,TRBV20-1,TRBD2,TRBJ2-1,TGCAGTGCTAGTAATTTCGGGACTAGCGGGAGCTCCTACAATGAGCAGTTCTTC,CSASNFGTSGSSYNEQFF
NA,TRBV10-3,TRBD1,TRBJ2-7,TGTGCCATCAGAGACTCCGGGACAGGGGGTACTAGCGGGTACTACGAGCAGTACTTC,CAIRDSGTGGTSGYYEQYF
many,TRBV27,NA,TRBJ1-5,TGTGCCAGCAGTTCCTCTGTGAGCCACAATCAGCCCCAGCATTTT,CASSSSVSHNQPQHF